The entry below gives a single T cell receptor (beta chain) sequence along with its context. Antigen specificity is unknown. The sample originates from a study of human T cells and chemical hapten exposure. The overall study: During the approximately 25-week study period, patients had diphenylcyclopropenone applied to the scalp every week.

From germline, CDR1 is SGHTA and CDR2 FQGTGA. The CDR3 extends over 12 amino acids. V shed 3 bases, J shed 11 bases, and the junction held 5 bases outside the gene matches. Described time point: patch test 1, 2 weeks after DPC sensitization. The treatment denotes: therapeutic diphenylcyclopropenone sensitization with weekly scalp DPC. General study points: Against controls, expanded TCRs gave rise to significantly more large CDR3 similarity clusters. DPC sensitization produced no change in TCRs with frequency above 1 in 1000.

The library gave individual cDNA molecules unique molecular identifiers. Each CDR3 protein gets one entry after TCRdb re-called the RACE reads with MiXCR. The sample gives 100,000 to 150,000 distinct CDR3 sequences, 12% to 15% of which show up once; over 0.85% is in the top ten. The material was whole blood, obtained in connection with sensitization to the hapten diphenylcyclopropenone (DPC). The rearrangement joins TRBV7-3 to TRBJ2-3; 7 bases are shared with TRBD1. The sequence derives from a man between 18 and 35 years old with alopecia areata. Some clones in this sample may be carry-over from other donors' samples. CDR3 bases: TGTGCCAGCAGCTTGAGGGGGCATTTGCAGTATTTT. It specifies CASSLRGHLQYF.